Presented here are 8 T cell receptor beta chains from one specimen sequenced in a study of T-cell reconstitution after alpha-beta-depleted transplantation in children. Unique molecular identifiers featured in how the TCRbeta library was prepared. TCRdb recomputed calls from the PCR reads with MiXCR, one row per CDR3 protein. The sample records fewer than 550,000 distinct CDR3 sequences, about 10% being singletons. Sample: PBMCs, mostly from graft donor cells, taken 180 days after TCRalphabeta/CD19-depleted stem cell transplant. These TCRs come from a female patient under 10 years old who had a stem cell transplant for aplastic anemia, so the T cells may come from the graft donor.

The rearrangement uses TRBV6-2 or TRBV6-3 and TRBJ2-7; 10 bases are shared with TRBD2. The V gene's germline CDR1 is MNHEY and CDR2 SVGEGT. The CDR3 is 15 residues long. The J segment lost 3 bases and the V segment lost 2 bases, leaving 4 bases of the junction unmatched. The CDR3: CASSYGLAGVYEQYV. CDR3 nucleotide sequence: TGTGCCAGCAGTTACGGGCTAGCGGGAGTCTACGAGCAGTACGTC.

The chain carries TRBV4-3 and TRBJ2-1; D is uncertain. Germline lookup yields CDR1 LGHNA and CDR2 YSLEER. Deletions cut 0 bases from V and 5 bases from J, with 20 bases between. This CDR3 is built from 18 residues. CDR3 sequence (DNA): TGCGCCAGCAGCCAAGATGAGGTACCCCGCTCAAGGGACAATGAGCAGTTCTTC. Amino acids: CASSQDEVPRSRDNEQFF.

This clonotype was observed a handful of times. V gene TRBV7-2 combines with J gene TRBJ2-4; D is perhaps TRBD1 or TRBD2 (7 bases each). Germline CDR1 SGHTA, CDR2 FQGNSA. The CDR3 runs 15 residues. V lost 6 bases to trimming and J lost 3 bases, with 15 bases between them. In nucleotides, the CDR3 is TGTGCCAGCAGTCGTACAGGGGAGGGCAAAAACATTCAGTACTTC. Residues: CASSRTGEGKNIQYF.

This clonotype was found many times. The chain recombines TRBV12-5 with TRBJ1-1; D not resolved. The CDR3 sequence is 14 residues long. Germline CDR1 is LGHNT and CDR2 is FRNRAP. V lost 1 base, J lost 5 bases, and 11 bases lay in between. CDR3 in amino acids: CASGLASWRTEAFF. Written as DNA, the CDR3 is TGTGCTAGTGGTTTGGCATCCTGGAGAACTGAAGCTTTCTTT.

This clonotype was seen a few times. V usage is TRBV5-1 and J usage is TRBJ1-1, with D unclear. This CDR3 contains 16 residues. V gave up 0 bases and J gave up 0 bases, with 12 bases separating them. Per the germline V gene, CDR1 is SGHRS and CDR2 is YFSETQ. CDR3 region: CASSLALQSLNTEAFF. The CDR3 DNA reads as TGCGCCAGCAGCTTGGCCCTACAGAGTTTGAACACTGAAGCTTTCTTT.

The chain is built from TRBV2 and TRBJ2-2; a possible D gene is TRBD1 (6 bases). This CDR3 has 17 residues. Germline V gives CDR1 SNHLY, CDR2 FYNNEI. V was clipped by 6 bases and J by 3 bases, with 20 bases between them. CDR3 in DNA: TGTGCCAGCAGACGCATAGGTTACAGGGAGTACACCGGGGAGCTGTTTTTT. Translated: CASRRIGYREYTGELFF. Looking up the rest from reference TRBV2 and TRBJ2-2 gives the full variable domain: EPEVTQTPSHQVTQMGQEVILRCVPISNHLYFYWYRQILGQKVEFLVSFYNNEISEKSEIFDDQFSVERPDGSNFTLKIRSTKLEDSAMYFCASRRIGYREYTGELFFGEGSRLTVL.

This clonotype occurred a few times. The chain employs TRBV7-2 and TRBJ1-1; weak D call: TRBD1 (6 bases). The CDR3 has 13 residues. Between the trimmed V and J ends, which lost 6 bases and 5 bases, there was a span of 13 bases. CDR1 and CDR2 from the germline V gene are SGHTA and FQGNSA. Here the CDR3 reads CASRNQGWTEAFF. The CDR3 nucleotides read TGTGCCAGCAGAAACCAGGGGTGGACTGAAGCTTTCTTT. The full variable domain, completed using reference TRBV7-2 and TRBJ1-1, is GAGVSQSPSNKVTEKGKDVELRCDPISGHTALYWYRQSLGQGLEFLIYFQGNSAPDKSGLPSDRFSAERTGGSVSTLTIQRTQQEDSAVYLCASRNQGWTEAFFGQGTRLTVV.

The chain is built from TRBV5-1 and TRBJ1-1, with unresolved D. The V end lost 3 bases, the J end lost 2 bases, and 11 bases lay between the germline ends. Germline V gene lookup returns CDR1 SGHRS and CDR2 YFSETQ. There are 14 residues in the CDR3. The CDR3 protein is CASSWHQYNTEAFF. The CDR3 DNA sequence: TGCGCCAGCAGCTGGCACCAGTATAACACTGAAGCTTTCTTT.